What follows are 11 T cell receptor beta chains derived from one specimen sequenced in a study of CD8+ T cells in alopecia areata (dated 2018 in TCRdb). The sample's time point, from its label and the paper: roughly 24 weeks on oral tofacitinib. What this sample's treatment or condition label stands for: oral pan-JAK inhibitor, 5-10 mg twice daily. The library was made by the immunoSEQ multiplex PCR assay. For TCR sequencing, RNA was extracted from every sample and reverse transcribed into cDNA to serve as template. In TCRdb, the immuneACCESS table is reduced to in-frame sequences with V and J assigned. These tables do not hold every clone; where another copy was compared, an unresolved V gene accounts for under half, and the others remain unexplained. For this sample the table gives 200,000 or so clones, of which over 45% were detected only once. Of the sample, under 7% is held by the ten largest clones.

The starting material was CD4+ T cells sorted from blood, obtained at week 24, from a patient treated with tofacitinib. The receptors were sampled from a human donor with alopecia areata.

This chain uses TRBV29-1 with TRBJ2-7; 11 bases fit TRBD2. CDR3 size: 13 residues. Germline CDR1 reads SQVTM; CDR2 reads ANQGSEA. After removal of 4 bases from V and 4 bases from J, the junction contained 3 bases not matched to a gene. CDR3 coding DNA: TGCAGCGTTGGGGCTAGCGGGAGGTACGAGCAGTACTTC. Its protein is CSVGASGRYEQYF.

A note on this clone: In the same sample, other DNA sequences code for this CDR3. The chain joins TRBV7-2 to TRBJ1-1, with D uncertain. Per germline, CDR1 SGHTA and CDR2 FQGNSA. CDR3 size: 12 residues. Trimming cost V 1 base and J 0 bases, with 0 bases left between them. The CDR3 here is CASSLVNTEAFF. The DNA for the CDR3 is TGTGCCAGCAGCTTAGTGAACACTGAAGCTTTCTTT.

This clone has more than one count but fewer than ten. This sequence joins TRBV5-1 and TRBJ2-4; 8 bases map to TRBD1. Germline lookup yields CDR1 SGHRS and CDR2 YFSETQ. The V segment lost 4 bases and the J segment 8 bases; nucleotides outside the gene matches: 8. The CDR3 runs 14 residues. The CDR3 sequence is CASSPGTGRDIQYF. In nucleotides, the CDR3 is TGCGCCAGCAGCCCTGGGACAGGTCGAGACATTCAGTACTTC.

The chain recombines TRBV9 with TRBJ2-3; 10 nucleotides match TRBD1. Trimming at V came to 3 bases and at J to 3 bases, leaving 4 bases not matched to a gene. The CDR3 extends over 15 amino acids. The germline V gene has CDR1 SGDLS and CDR2 YYNGEE. As DNA, the CDR3 is TGTGCCAGCAGCGGGGGACAGGGGTCAACAGATACGCAGTATTTT. Translated, it gives CASSGGQGSTDTQYF.

The V call is TRBV6-5, the J call TRBJ2-7; D is possibly TRBD1 (6 bases). V gave up 10 bases and J gave up 0 bases, with 19 bases separating them. The CDR3 loop spans 15 amino acids. CDR1 is MNHEY and CDR2 is SVGAGI in the germline V gene. In DNA form, the CDR3 reads TGTGCCACATGGGGATGGACAGATAGCTCCTACGAGCAGTACTTC. The encoded protein is CATWGWTDSSYEQYF.

This clone was seen more than once but under ten times. DNA for the CDR3: TGCAGCGTTGCGGCCAGGGGGTCCTACGAGCAGTACTTC. Translation gives CSVAARGSYEQYF. This chain joins TRBV29-1 and TRBJ2-7, with 7 bases matching TRBD1. Germline lookup yields CDR1 SQVTM and CDR2 ANQGSEA. This CDR3 spans 13 amino acids. V gave up 4 bases and J gave up 1 base; unmatched junction bases: 4.

The V call is TRBV4-1, the J call TRBJ1-2; D is unresolved. Between the trimmed V and J ends, which lost 0 bases and 2 bases, there was a span of 10 bases. CDR1 is MGHRA, CDR2 YSYEKL, per germline. The CDR3 has 15 residues. The CDR3 loop reads CASSQDKRVNYGYTF. The CDR3 coding sequence is TGCGCCAGCAGCCAAGACAAGAGAGTGAACTATGGCTACACCTTC.

The chain carries TRBV11-2 and TRBJ2-1, with D possibly being TRBD1 or TRBD2 (5 bases each). The CDR3 loop spans 18 amino acids. Trimming cost V 0 bases and J 6 bases, with 21 bases left between them. CDR1 and CDR2 (germline): SGHAT, FQNNGV. CDR3: CASSLDLMGPLIANEQFF. In nucleotides, the CDR3 is TGTGCCAGCAGCTTAGATCTAATGGGACCCCTAATTGCCAATGAGCAGTTCTTC.

The rearrangement uses TRBV4-1 and TRBJ2-3; 10 nucleotides align to TRBD1. With V trimmed by 0 bases and J by 3 bases, 3 bases remained unmatched. This CDR3 has 16 residues. Germline-derived CDR1 and CDR2 are MGHRA and YSYEKL. This CDR3 is CASSQDRGQGTDTQYF. The CDR3 DNA is TGCGCCAGCAGCCAAGATCGGGGACAGGGGACAGATACGCAGTATTTT.

This clone was counted a few times. The chain joins TRBV7-8 to TRBJ2-5; D unresolved. CDR1 and CDR2 (germline): SGHVS, FQNEAQ. The germline V and J ends were trimmed by 5 bases and 5 bases, with 12 bases remaining between them. There are 13 residues in the CDR3. Here the CDR3 DNA reads TGTGCCAGCAGCGACGGTTCGCGGGAGACCCAGTACTTC. The encoded protein is CASSDGSRETQYF.

The sample holds one count of this clone. The rearrangement joins TRBV7-2 to TRBJ2-7; weak D call: TRBD2 (7 bases). Looked up from germline, CDR1 is SGHTA and CDR2 is FQGNSA. V gave up 0 bases and J gave up 5 bases, with 11 bases separating them. The CDR3 extends over 14 amino acids. The CDR3 protein is CASSLAGGPHEQYF. The CDR3 DNA reads TGTGCCAGCAGCTTAGCGGGGGGGCCTCACGAGCAGTACTTC. The full variable domain, completed using reference TRBV7-2 and TRBJ2-7, is GAGVSQSPSNKVTEKGKDVELRCDPISGHTALYWYRQSLGQGLEFLIYFQGNSAPDKSGLPSDRFSAERTGGSVSTLTIQRTQQEDSAVYLCASSLAGGPHEQYFGPGTRLTVT.